These T cell receptor beta chains were read from a single sample in a study of blood T cell repertoires in COVID-19. The data were produced by immunoSEQ multiplex PCR, yet TCRdb's version contains in-frame clones alone and is incomplete. Among 300,000 or so clones listed, around 88% were seen once. The sample taken for sequencing was peripheral blood. These receptors originate from a woman in her forties or fifties with acute or convalescent COVID-19. Both conserved end residues are trimmed from each CDR3.

>TRBV19
ASSIFRAVPGEQF
>TRBV9
ASSVTGGNTEAF
>TRBV11-2
ASSFAGPRGYT
>TRBV6-5
ASSPIPGYTGELF
>TRBV3-1/TRBV3-2
ASSLQAGEGNTIY
>TRBV30
AWFKEGHIDGYT
>TRBV5-4
ASSLDPGQGKSYEQY
>TRBV4-1
ASSQDRDREVGELF
>TRBV19
ASRGRGAGLGQPQH
>TRBV5-1
ASRTSGALSYEQY
>TRBV7-2
ASSLGGRSYEQY
>TRBV29-1
SVLQGAGEKLF
>TRBV7-8
ASSRSGTGEVPFYEQY
>TRBV24-1
ATSELRAGELF
>TRBV9
ASSPWDFNNEQF
>TRBV6-2/TRBV6-3
ASSSRLQGYSNQPQH
>TRBV18
ASSPPTGRRGEQF
>TRBV12-3/TRBV12-4
ASTRGGFQPQH
>TRBV28
ASRSTGAPNYGYT
>TRBV11-2
ASSLEMGAEAF
>TRBV2
ASSEWADNQPQH
>TRBV9
ASSVRSTDNYGYT
>TRBV5-1
ASSRGQGTAEAF
>TRBV4-3
ASSPKDRTNSPLH
>TRBV5-1
ASSLGLAESYEQY
>TRBV10-3
AIRPTGNTGELF
>TRBV4-2
ASSQGTGGLTQPQH
>TRBV6-2/TRBV6-3
ASSYSAQGLSVWDQPQH
>TRBV24-1
ATSDSRTGNQPQH
>TRBV21-1
ASSKRRSGASGGYT
>TRBV9
ASSAFYTNRDRDYGYT
>TRBV30
AWSTTKTGGYQPQH
>TRBV4-1
ASSKNRDVGNRGQPQH
>TRBV15
ATSRERWGTGESGNTIY
>TRBV28
ASSTRQDLSYEQY
>TRBV5-1
ASAYGTGDYNEQF